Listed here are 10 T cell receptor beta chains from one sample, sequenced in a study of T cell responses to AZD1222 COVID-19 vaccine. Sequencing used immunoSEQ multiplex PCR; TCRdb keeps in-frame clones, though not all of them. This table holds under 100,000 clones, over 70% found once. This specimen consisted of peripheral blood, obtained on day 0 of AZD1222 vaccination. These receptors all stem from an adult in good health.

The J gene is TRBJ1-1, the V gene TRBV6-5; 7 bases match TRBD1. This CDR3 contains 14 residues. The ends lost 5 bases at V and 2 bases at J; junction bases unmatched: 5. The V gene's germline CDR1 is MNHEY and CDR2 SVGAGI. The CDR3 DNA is TGTGCCAGCAGTCTACAGGGGCTAAACACTGAAGCTTTCTTT. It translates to CASSLQGLNTEAFF.

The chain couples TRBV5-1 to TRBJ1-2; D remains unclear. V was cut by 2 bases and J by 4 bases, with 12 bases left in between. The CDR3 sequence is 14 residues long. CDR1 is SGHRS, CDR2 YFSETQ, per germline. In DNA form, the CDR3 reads TGCGCCAGCAGCTTCCTCGATAGAGTCTATGGCTACACCTTC. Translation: CASSFLDRVYGYTF.

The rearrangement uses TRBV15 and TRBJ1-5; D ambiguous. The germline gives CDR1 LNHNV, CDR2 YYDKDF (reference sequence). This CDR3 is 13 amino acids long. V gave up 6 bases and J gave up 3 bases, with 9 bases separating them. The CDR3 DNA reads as TGTGCCACCAGTCCCAGGTTCAATCAGCCCCAGCATTTT. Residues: CATSPRFNQPQHF.

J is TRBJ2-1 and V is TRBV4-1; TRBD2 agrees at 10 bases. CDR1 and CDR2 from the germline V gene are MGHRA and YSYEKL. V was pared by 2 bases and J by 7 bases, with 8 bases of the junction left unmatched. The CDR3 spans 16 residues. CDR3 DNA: TGCGCCAGCAGCCAATGGACTAGCGGTAAAGGAAATGAGCAGTTCTTC. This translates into CASSQWTSGKGNEQFF.

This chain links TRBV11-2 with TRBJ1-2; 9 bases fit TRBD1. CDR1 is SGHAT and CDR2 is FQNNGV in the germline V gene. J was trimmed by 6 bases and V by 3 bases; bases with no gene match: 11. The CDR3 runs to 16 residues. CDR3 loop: CASSFWGQGRSNGYTF. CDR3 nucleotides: TGTGCCAGCAGCTTCTGGGGACAGGGAAGGTCTAATGGCTACACCTTC.

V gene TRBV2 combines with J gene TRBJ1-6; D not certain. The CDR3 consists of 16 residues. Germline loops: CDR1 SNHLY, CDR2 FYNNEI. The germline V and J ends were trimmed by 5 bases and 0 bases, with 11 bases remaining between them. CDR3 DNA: TGTGCCAGCAGTACTCGGATGTCCTCCTATAATTCACCCCTCCACTTT. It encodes CASSTRMSSYNSPLHF.

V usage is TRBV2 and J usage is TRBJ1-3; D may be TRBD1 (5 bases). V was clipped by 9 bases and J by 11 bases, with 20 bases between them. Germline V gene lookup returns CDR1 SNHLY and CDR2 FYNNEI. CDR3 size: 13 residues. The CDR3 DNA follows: TGTGCCAGTGGAGGGGACTCCCGTTTGTCCATATATTTT. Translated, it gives CASGGDSRLSIYF.

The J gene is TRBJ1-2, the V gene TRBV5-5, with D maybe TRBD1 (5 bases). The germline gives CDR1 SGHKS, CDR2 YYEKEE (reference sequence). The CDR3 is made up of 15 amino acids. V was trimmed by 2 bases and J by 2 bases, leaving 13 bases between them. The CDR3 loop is CASSFSGGPNYGYTF. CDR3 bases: TGTGCCAGCAGCTTCTCGGGGGGACCAAACTATGGCTACACCTTC.

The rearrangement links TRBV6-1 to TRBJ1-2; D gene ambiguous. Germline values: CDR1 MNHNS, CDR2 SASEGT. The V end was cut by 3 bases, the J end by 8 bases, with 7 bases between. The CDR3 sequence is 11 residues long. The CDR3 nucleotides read TGTGCCAGCAGTGAGATCTCCGGCTACACCTTC. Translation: CASSEISGYTF.

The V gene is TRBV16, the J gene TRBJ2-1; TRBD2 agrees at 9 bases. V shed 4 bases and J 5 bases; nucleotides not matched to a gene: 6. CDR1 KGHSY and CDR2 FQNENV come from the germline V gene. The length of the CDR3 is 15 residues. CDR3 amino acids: CASSRTREGDNEQFF. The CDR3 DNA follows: TGTGCCAGCAGCCGGACGCGGGAGGGGGACAATGAGCAGTTCTTC. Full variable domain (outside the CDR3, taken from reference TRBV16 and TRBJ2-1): GEEVAQTPKHLVRGEGQKAKLYCAPIKGHSYVFWYQQVLKNEFKFLISFQNENVFDETGMPKERFSAKCLPNSPCSLEIQATKLEDSAVYFCASSRTREGDNEQFFGPGTRLTVL.